These T cell receptor beta chains were read from a single sample in a study of blood T cell repertoires in COVID-19. Measured with immunoSEQ multiplex PCR; TCRdb has only the in-frame clones, and not every one. The repertoire holds about 80,000 clones, 87% seen once, with roughly 5% in the top ten. Material for sequencing was peripheral blood. The receptors shown here come from a woman aged 80 or older with active or convalescent COVID-19. The CDR3 runs from the conserved cysteine through the conserved F or W. A D gene is named only where the DNA matches it firmly. Size is omitted from some rows. Given values are once, few, many or a class for expanded clones.

abundance	v_gene	j_gene	d_gene	CDR3aa	CDR3nt
.	TRBV7-2	TRBJ2-3	TRBD2	CASSFWTRTDTQYF	TGTGCCAGCAGCTTCTGGACTAGAACAGATACGCAGTATTTT
.	TRBV9	TRBJ2-1	TRBD2	CASSVAGGSLVGGEQFF	TGTGCCAGCAGCGTAGCGGGGGGAAGTCTGGTTGGGGGTGAGCAGTTCTTC
.	TRBV3-1/TRBV3-2	TRBJ2-2	.	CASSRTDPGELFF	TGTGCCAGCAGTCGGACAGACCCCGGGGAGCTGTTTTTT
.	TRBV27	TRBJ2-1	TRBD2	CASSLTGLAEYNEQFF	TGTGCCAGCAGTCTCACCGGACTAGCGGAATACAATGAGCAGTTCTTC
.	TRBV18	TRBJ1-4	.	CASSPREGEKLFF	TGTGCCAGCTCACCCAGGGAGGGTGAAAAACTGTTTTTT
.	TRBV10-1	TRBJ2-2	.	CASSEGDTGELFF	TGCGCCAGCAGTGAAGGGGACACCGGGGAGCTGTTTTTT
.	TRBV15	TRBJ2-6	.	CATSRDAVSGANVLTF	TGTGCCACCAGCAGAGATGCGGTGTCTGGGGCCAACGTCCTGACTTTC
.	TRBV6-6	TRBJ2-7	.	CASSSEGGAYEQYF	TGTGCCAGCAGTTCGGAGGGTGGCGCCTACGAGCAGTACTTC
.	TRBV5-4	TRBJ2-5	TRBD2	CASRQASGRAEETQYF	TGTGCCAGCAGACAGGCTAGCGGGAGGGCCGAAGAGACCCAGTACTTC
.	TRBV5-4	TRBJ1-4	TRBD1	CASSWDREKEKLFF	TGTGCCAGCAGCTGGGACAGGGAGAAGGAAAAACTGTTTTTT
.	TRBV7-2	TRBJ2-5	TRBD2	CASSLSGRAWETQYF	TGTGCCAGCAGCCTCAGCGGGAGGGCCTGGGAGACCCAGTACTTC
.	TRBV19	TRBJ2-3	TRBD2	CASSAWEGRTDTQYF	TGTGCCAGTAGTGCTTGGGAGGGCCGCACAGATACGCAGTATTTT
.	TRBV4-1	TRBJ2-1	TRBD1	CASSRATGGHGNEQFF	TGCGCCAGCAGCCGGGCAACAGGGGGCCATGGGAATGAGCAGTTCTTC
.	TRBV5-6	TRBJ2-5	TRBD2	CASSPRGSGVLETQYF	TGTGCCAGCAGCCCCCGGGGTAGCGGGGTATTAGAGACCCAGTACTTC
.	TRBV24-1	TRBJ2-2	TRBD2	CASRNAGGPGNTGELFF	TGTGCCAGTAGGAACGCGGGGGGGCCGGGGAACACCGGGGAGCTGTTTTTT
.	TRBV12-3/TRBV12-4	TRBJ2-3	.	CASSTVYWDTQYF	TGTGCCAGCAGTACAGTATATTGGGATACGCAGTATTTT
.	TRBV11-2	TRBJ1-2	.	CASSSSALGGTF	TGTGCCAGCAGCTCAAGCGCCCTGGGCGGGACCTTC
.	TRBV20-1	TRBJ1-2	TRBD1	CSAGTGGGYTF	TGCAGTGCGGGGACAGGCGGTGGCTACACCTTC
few	TRBV30	TRBJ2-3	.	CAWSGRGPSTDTQYF	TGTGCCTGGAGTGGCAGGGGCCCTAGCACAGATACGCAGTATTTT
.	TRBV27	TRBJ2-1	TRBD2	CASSFLSSSGSIYNEQFF	TGTGCCAGCAGTTTCCTATCCTCAAGCGGGAGTATCTACAATGAGCAGTTCTTC
.	TRBV30	TRBJ2-6	TRBD1	CASNPVIQGAGANVLTF	TGTGCCTCGAACCCCGTCATACAGGGGGCCGGGGCCAACGTCCTGACTTTC
once	TRBV2	TRBJ2-3	TRBD2	CASSDPSGGDTDTQYF	TGTGCCAGCAGTGATCCCAGCGGGGGCGACACAGATACGCAGTATTTT
.	TRBV7-8	TRBJ2-3	TRBD1	CASSRPRTGGTDTQYF	TGTGCCAGCAGCCGACCCCGGACAGGGGGCACAGATACGCAGTATTTT
.	TRBV7-6	TRBJ2-1	TRBD2	CASSASGTSRAEQFF	TGTGCCAGCAGCGCGTCCGGGACTAGCAGGGCTGAGCAGTTCTTC
.	TRBV11-2	TRBJ2-2	TRBD1	CASSSKGTGSNTGELFF	TGTGCCAGCAGCTCGAAGGGGACAGGGTCGAACACCGGGGAGCTGTTTTTT
.	TRBV4-3	TRBJ1-4	.	CASSQEGEGLDEKLFF	TGCGCCAGCAGCCAAGAAGGGGAGGGGTTGGATGAAAAACTGTTTTTT
.	TRBV29-1	TRBJ2-2	TRBD2	CSVTGTSGNTGELFF	TGCAGCGTTACCGGGACTAGCGGGAACACCGGGGAGCTGTTTTTT
.	TRBV28	TRBJ1-2	.	CASSLSQGGYTF	TGTGCCAGCAGTTTATCACAGGGCGGCTACACCTTC
.	TRBV28	TRBJ2-7	.	CASKGGLSSYEQYF	TGTGCCTCTAAAGGCGGCCTTAGCTCCTACGAGCAGTACTTC
.	TRBV2	TRBJ2-2	.	CAGRRSANTGELFF	TGTGCCGGAAGGAGGTCCGCGAACACCGGGGAGCTGTTTTTT
.	TRBV13	TRBJ2-7	.	CASSLGLGGEQYF	TGTGCCAGCAGCTTAGGCCTCGGCGGCGAGCAGTACTTC
.	TRBV7-8	TRBJ1-1	.	CASSVNLNTEAFF	TGTGCCAGCAGCGTCAATTTGAACACTGAAGCTTTCTTT
.	TRBV18	TRBJ2-5	TRBD2	CASSHGTSGETQYF	TGTGCCAGCTCGCACGGGACTAGCGGGGAGACCCAGTACTTC
.	TRBV5-6	TRBJ2-3	.	CASSLALGVGTDTQYF	TGTGCCAGCAGCTTGGCCCTAGGGGTAGGCACAGATACGCAGTATTTT
.	TRBV2	TRBJ2-5	TRBD2	CASSGGEGRETQYF	TGTGCCAGTAGCGGGGGGGAGGGTAGAGAGACCCAGTACTTC
once	TRBV5-1	TRBJ2-1	.	CASSLEAGHYNEQFF	TGCGCCAGCAGCTTGGAGGCGGGCCACTACAATGAGCAGTTCTTC
.	TRBV9	TRBJ2-2	.	CASSVERLGVGELFF	TGTGCCAGCAGCGTAGAGAGACTAGGAGTAGGGGAGCTGTTTTTT
.	TRBV2	TRBJ1-5	.	CASSVEGGQPQHF	TGTGCCAGCAGTGTTGAGGGAGGCCAGCCCCAGCATTTT
once	TRBV6-2/TRBV6-3	TRBJ1-2	.	CASSGGPGSNYGYTF	TGTGCCAGCAGTGGGGGCCCTGGCTCTAACTATGGCTACACCTTC
.	TRBV3-1/TRBV3-2	TRBJ2-5	.	CASSQGGIAQYF	TGTGCCAGCAGCCAAGGGGGCATCGCCCAGTACTTC
.	TRBV4-3	TRBJ2-3	.	CASSQDGKAPGRGGPTDTQYF	TGCGCCAGCAGCCAAGATGGTAAGGCGCCCGGAAGGGGGGGCCCCACAGATACGCAGTATTTT
.	TRBV7-2	TRBJ1-2	TRBD1	CASKDRGNYGYTF	TGTGCCAGCAAAGACAGGGGGAACTATGGCTACACCTTC
.	TRBV5-4	TRBJ1-6	TRBD1	CASSSRQGDNSPLHF	TGTGCCAGCAGCTCCCGACAGGGGGATAATTCACCCCTCCACTTT